A few counts support the clone carrying this TCR beta chain. The antigen is unknown. This entry belongs to a study of blood T cells in healthy people across ages. Study-wide results and caveats: There was no known CMV status for donors, so expanded clonotype changes were possibly confounded.

For the second PCR, which ran for about 7 to 11 cycles, a sample-barcoded 5' primer and a J-beta primer mix were used. MiXCR was run by TCRdb on the 5' RACE reads, yielding one entry per CDR3 protein. The repertoire holds over 1,300,000 distinct CDR3 sequences, roughly 60% seen once, with approximately 7% in the top ten. With V trimmed by 9 bases and J by 2 bases, 13 bases remained unmatched. Germline CDR1 reads ENHRY; CDR2 reads SYGVKD. This CDR3 spans 18 amino acids. This clonotype was obtained from a man in his late teens or twenties in good health. The J gene is TRBJ2-6, the V gene TRBV10-3; 10 nucleotides line up with TRBD1. Sequencing used blood. CDR3 DNA: TGTGCCATTCAACCAATCGGGACAGGGGCCCCTGGGGCCAACGTCCTGACTTTC. Amino acid sequence: CAIQPIGTGAPGANVLTF.